The 9 T cell receptor beta chains in this list originate from one sample, sequenced in a study of beta chain features in type 1 diabetes. Isolated RNA was reverse transcribed in full, so expressed TCRB transcripts were sequenced. Sequencing used immunoSEQ multiplex PCR; TCRdb keeps in-frame clones, though not all of them. Of roughly 300,000 clones listed, around 8% are singletons. The specimen sequenced was central memory CD4+ T cells from blood. Every receptor here comes from a woman between 18 and 29 years old in good health.

This clone was observed many times. Other DNA sequences in the same sample also yield this CDR3. The chain carries TRBV5-1 and TRBJ2-7; D unclear. Looked up from germline, CDR1 is SGHRS and CDR2 is YFSETQ. CDR3 length: 12 amino acids. V lost 4 bases, J lost 4 bases, and 9 bases lay in between. The CDR3 loop is CASSHPGYEQYF. CDR3 coding DNA: TGCGCCAGCAGCCATCCCGGGTACGAGCAGTACTTC.

The chain recombines TRBV2 with TRBJ1-5, with 10 positions matching TRBD1. Germline V gene data show CDR1 as SNHLY and CDR2 as FYNNEI. This CDR3 has 15 residues. The V segment lost 4 bases and the J segment 6 bases; nucleotides outside the gene matches: 6. CDR3 protein: CASSGDRGKGQPQHF. The CDR3 DNA reads TGTGCCAGCAGTGGGGACAGGGGCAAGGGTCAGCCCCAGCATTTT.

This clone was recorded a few times. The chain recombines TRBV5-1 with TRBJ2-2; D is unresolved. V gave up 1 base and J gave up 3 bases, with 7 bases separating them. The CDR3 spans 14 residues. Germline values: CDR1 SGHRS, CDR2 YFSETQ. In DNA form, the CDR3 reads TGCGCCAGCAGCTTGTATCGGGACACCGGGGAGCTGTTTTTT. Amino acid sequence: CASSLYRDTGELFF.

This chain uses TRBV5-4 with TRBJ1-1, with TRBD1 matching over 8 bases. Germline CDR1 is SGHNT and CDR2 is YYREEE (reference sequence). This CDR3 has 16 residues. Trimming took 4 bases from V and 0 from J; bases not matched to a gene: 8. The chain's CDR3 is CASSQPRTGMNTEAFF. CDR3 DNA sequence: TGTGCCAGCAGCCAACCCAGGACAGGGATGAACACTGAAGCTTTCTTT.

This clone occurred a few times. The chain links TRBV7-9 to TRBJ2-5; 12 bases map to TRBD1. V dropped 4 bases and J dropped 2; count of bases not matched to a gene: 5. The CDR3 extends over 16 amino acids. CDR1 is SEHNR and CDR2 is FQNEAQ in the germline V gene (reference sequence). This CDR3 reads CASSSGQGAWQETQYF. The CDR3 nucleotides are TGTGCCAGCAGCTCGGGACAGGGGGCATGGCAAGAGACCCAGTACTTC.

This clone came up once. The chain joins TRBV28 to TRBJ1-2, with a possible D match to TRBD1 (6 bases). This CDR3 region has 13 residues. Trimming left V 10 bases short and J 3 bases short, with 15 bases between. The germline CDR1 and CDR2 sequences are MDHEN and SYDVKM. In DNA form, the CDR3 reads TGTGCCACGCGCGTGGGGGCTTACTATGGCTACACCTTC. Translated: CATRVGAYYGYTF.

Notes on this clone: This specimen includes other DNA sequences encoding the same CDR3. The chain carries TRBV7-2 and TRBJ1-1; perhaps TRBD1 as D (6 bases). This CDR3 contains 13 residues. The germline V and J ends were trimmed by 4 bases and 5 bases, with 11 bases remaining between them. Germline CDR1 reads SGHTA; CDR2 reads FQGNSA. The CDR3 region has the DNA TGTGCCAGCAGCTCCGACAGGAATACTGAAGCTTTCTTT. As protein: CASSSDRNTEAFF.

This clone was seen a handful of times. A clone one base away is much larger, so this may be a read error. The rearrangement joins TRBV25-1 to TRBJ1-1; D unclear. Germline values: CDR1 MGHDK, CDR2 SYGVNS. The CDR3 length is 11 residues. Trimming stripped 4 bases from V and 3 bases from J, with 3 bases between. CDR3 in amino acids: CASSGYTEAFF. CDR3 nucleotide sequence: TGTGCCAGCAGTGGGTACACTGAAGCTTTCTTT.

The chain uses TRBV29-1 and TRBJ2-4; 10 nucleotides align to TRBD1. Germline assignment: CDR1 SQVTM and CDR2 ANQGSEA. The CDR3 is made up of 19 amino acids. J was trimmed by 1 base and V by 4 bases; bases with no gene match: 16. The CDR3 nucleotides are TGCAGCGTTGTGAGGACAGGGGGATCCAACCGGTGGGCCAAAAACATTCAGTACTTC. Protein sequence: CSVVRTGGSNRWAKNIQYF.